Below, one T cell receptor (beta chain) is given with its context. Its antigen is undetermined. These data originate in a study of cytomegalovirus exposure and HLA in healthy donors. Whole-study results and caveats: Reportedly, HLA-A and HLA-B alleles of most subjects were accurately predicted from TCR beta. A reported reduction in N-insertions relative to the roughly 700-donor mean was seen in an Asian-associated ancestry cluster in a later analysis. According to a later analysis, most TCR beta chains associated with CMV appeared HLA-restricted.

J was trimmed by 3 bases and V by 0 bases; bases with no gene match: 3. CDR3 size: 16 residues. Germline loops: CDR1 SGDLS, CDR2 YYNGEE. Donors consisted of healthy bone marrow donors. In the PCR, 60 Vbeta and 13 Jbeta primers were used. TCRdb keeps only in-frame clones here, not all; method: immunoSEQ multiplex PCR. The table shows 100,000 to 140,000 clones, with more than 70% occurring only once. The source is a young man in good health and CMV-seronegative. This sequence joins TRBV9 and TRBJ2-3; 11 bases align to TRBD2. Sequences were obtained from PBMCs. The CDR3 bases are TGTGCCAGCAGCGTAGGTGCTAGCGGGGGGACAGATACGCAGTATTTT. As protein: CASSVGASGGTDTQYF.